Listed below are T cell receptor beta chains from one sample, sequenced in a study of control samples from healthy donors and cancer patients. Using immunoSEQ multiplex PCR, the repertoire was profiled, and TCRdb retains in-frame clones only, with some absent. The sample shows 100,000 to 150,000 clones, 70% to 90% of them seen only once. Source material: blood. The receptors were gathered from a man between 60 and 75 years old in good health. Both conserved end residues are part of each CDR3. Each record gives: D gene, J gene, clone size, V gene, CDR3 length, CDR3 protein, CDR3 DNA. A D gene is named only where the DNA matches it firmly. Clone size is stated in some rows and not others, as once, few, many or a class when expanded.

-,TRBJ1-4,-,TRBV19,14,CASSRTGVNEKLFF,TGTGCCAGTAGTCGGACGGGGGTGAATGAAAAACTGTTTTTT
TRBD1,TRBJ1-5,-,TRBV18,18,CASSLWGQGAKDNQPQHF,TGTGCCAGCTCACTCTGGGGACAGGGGGCTAAGGACAATCAGCCCCAGCATTTT
TRBD1,TRBJ1-1,-,TRBV6-5,15,CASSYVRGLNTEAFF,TGTGCCAGCAGTTACGTCAGGGGGCTAAACACTGAAGCTTTCTTT
-,TRBJ1-1,-,TRBV19,14,CASSIENQVTEAFF,TGTGCCAGTAGTATAGAGAACCAGGTCACTGAAGCTTTCTTT
TRBD1,TRBJ1-3,-,TRBV5-3,18,CARSRSARGQGRRNTIYF,TGTGCCAGAAGCCGGAGCGCCCGCGGACAGGGGCGAAGAAACACCATATATTTT
-,TRBJ2-1,-,TRBV6-5,13,CASSYSRAGEQFF,TGTGCCAGCAGTTACTCCAGGGCGGGTGAGCAGTTCTTC
-,TRBJ1-3,-,TRBV9,15,CASSVLGRAGNTIYF,TGTGCCAGCAGCGTCCTTGGGAGGGCTGGAAACACCATATATTTT
TRBD1,TRBJ1-2,-,TRBV2,15,CASSEKRGQGSGYTF,TGTGCCAGCAGTGAGAAAAGAGGACAGGGTAGTGGCTACACCTTC
-,TRBJ1-2,-,TRBV28,16,CASSQVSTARMGGYTF,TGTGCCAGCAGTCAGGTTAGCACAGCTCGCATGGGGGGCTACACCTTC
-,TRBJ1-2,-,TRBV28,14,CASLGGSINYGYTF,TGTGCCAGTCTCGGGGGGAGTATCAACTATGGCTACACCTTC
-,TRBJ1-4,-,TRBV28,15,CASSRRGPGDEKLFF,TGTGCCAGCAGTAGACGCGGGCCGGGGGATGAAAAACTGTTTTTT
-,TRBJ1-1,-,TRBV2,12,CASSVDQTEAFF,TGTGCCAGCAGTGTGGACCAAACTGAAGCTTTCTTT
-,TRBJ2-1,once,TRBV10-3,13,CATLTDPYNEQFF,TGTGCCACCCTGACAGACCCATACAATGAGCAGTTCTTC
-,TRBJ2-4,-,TRBV28,16,CASSTGQTFTKNIQYF,TGTGCCAGCAGTACCGGACAGACTTTCACCAAAAACATTCAGTACTTC
TRBD1,TRBJ1-2,-,TRBV29-1,14,CSVGGAGGVYGYTF,TGCAGCGTCGGAGGGGCAGGGGGCGTCTATGGCTACACCTTC
TRBD1,TRBJ1-2,-,TRBV28,14,CASSSQDRVNGYTF,TGTGCCAGCAGTTCCCAGGACAGGGTCAATGGCTACACCTTC
TRBD1,TRBJ1-5,-,TRBV19,15,CAAQRGQERGQPQHF,TGTGCCGCCCAAAGGGGGCAGGAAAGAGGTCAGCCCCAGCATTTT
-,TRBJ2-7,-,TRBV4-3,17,CASSQVDPGHSFYEQYF,TGCGCCAGCAGCCAGGTCGATCCGGGACACAGTTTTTACGAGCAGTACTTC
TRBD1,TRBJ2-7,-,TRBV7-8,15,CASKWGDRSNYEQYF,TGTGCCAGCAAATGGGGGGACAGGTCTAACTACGAGCAGTACTTC
-,TRBJ1-4,-,TRBV27,15,CASSATGGESEKLFF,TGTGCCAGCAGCGCCACGGGGGGCGAGAGTGAAAAACTGTTTTTT
-,TRBJ1-1,-,TRBV21-1,17,CASIRRGGDGMYTEAFF,TGTGCCAGCATCCGACGTGGAGGGGATGGGATGTACACTGAAGCTTTCTTT
-,TRBJ1-2,once,TRBV7-2,13,CASSFLGRSGYTF,TGTGCCAGCAGCTTCTTGGGACGGTCTGGCTACACCTTC
-,TRBJ1-1,-,TRBV7-6,19,CASSLPRWDGGGSNTEAFF,TGTGCCAGCAGCTTACCGCGCTGGGATGGTGGGGGGAGCAACACTGAAGCTTTCTTT
-,TRBJ1-5,-,TRBV6-4,15,CASSDFLTGNQPQHF,TGTGCCAGCAGTGACTTTCTGACAGGCAATCAGCCCCAGCATTTT
-,TRBJ2-6,-,TRBV2,17,CASSEPRRVSGANVLTF,TGTGCCAGCAGTGAACCCCGACGGGTCTCTGGGGCCAACGTCCTGACTTTC
-,TRBJ2-7,-,TRBV9,14,CASSVVSQVSEQYF,TGTGCCAGCAGCGTAGTCTCACAGGTTAGTGAGCAGTACTTC
TRBD1,TRBJ2-3,-,TRBV19,14,CASAQGAVTDTQYF,TGTGCCAGTGCCCAGGGGGCGGTTACAGATACGCAGTATTTT
TRBD1,TRBJ1-2,-,TRBV19,16,CASSSDDRGLDYGYTF,TGTGCCAGTAGTTCCGACGACAGGGGGCTGGACTATGGCTACACCTTC
-,TRBJ1-2,few,TRBV4-1,14,CASSQVFITYGYTF,TGCGCCAGCAGCCAAGTTTTCATCACCTATGGCTACACCTTC
-,TRBJ2-5,once,TRBV2,11,CASSEWGTQYF,TGTGCCAGCAGTGAGTGGGGGACCCAGTACTTC
-,TRBJ1-1,-,TRBV19,15,CASSIQHRGYTEAFF,TGTGCCAGTAGTATCCAGCACAGAGGGTACACTGAAGCTTTCTTT
-,TRBJ1-4,-,TRBV24-1,14,CATSDSSTNEKLFF,TGTGCCACCAGTGACAGCTCAACTAATGAAAAACTGTTTTTT
-,TRBJ1-5,-,TRBV30,14,CAWSSMVTGQPQHF,TGTGCCTGGAGCTCAATGGTCACGGGGCAGCCCCAGCATTTT
TRBD1,TRBJ2-7,-,TRBV7-8,14,CASSPGTEAYEQYF,TGTGCCAGCAGCCCCGGGACAGAGGCCTACGAGCAGTACTTC
TRBD1,TRBJ2-7,-,TRBV5-4,12,CASSPPGGEQYF,TGTGCCAGCAGCCCGCCAGGGGGAGAGCAGTACTTC
TRBD1,TRBJ2-2,-,TRBV5-1,16,CASSLGTGVITGELFF,TGCGCCAGCAGCTTAGGGACAGGGGTTATCACCGGGGAGCTGTTTTTT
-,TRBJ2-7,-,TRBV6-6,13,CASSQDTTYEQYF,TGTGCCAGCAGTCAGGACACAACCTACGAGCAGTACTTC
-,TRBJ1-2,-,TRBV18,16,CASSPPGIRDPYGYTF,TGTGCCAGCTCACCACCGGGGATCAGGGACCCTTATGGCTACACCTTC
TRBD1,TRBJ1-2,-,TRBV27,13,CASSLKQGAGYTF,TGTGCCAGCAGTTTAAAACAGGGGGCCGGCTACACCTTC
-,TRBJ1-4,-,TRBV12-3/TRBV12-4,12,CASRSPSGQLFF,TGTGCCAGCAGATCCCCGTCCGGGCAACTGTTTTTT
-,TRBJ1-1,-,TRBV5-1,16,CASSLVAGNPNTEAFF,TGCGCCAGCAGCTTGGTGGCAGGGAATCCGAACACTGAAGCTTTCTTT
-,TRBJ1-1,-,TRBV6-2/TRBV6-3,17,CASSYRGGGLRDTEAFF,TGTGCCAGCAGTTACAGGGGCGGGGGCCTAAGAGACACTGAAGCTTTCTTT
-,TRBJ2-2,-,TRBV3-1/TRBV3-2,12,CASNIRTGELFF,TGTGCCAGCAACATCAGGACCGGGGAGCTGTTTTTT
-,TRBJ1-1,-,TRBV28,15,CASFGTVEQKSEAFF,TGTGCCAGTTTCGGGACGGTGGAGCAGAAGTCGGAAGCTTTCTTT
-,TRBJ1-1,-,TRBV29-1,13,CSLLSLAGTEAFF,TGCAGCTTATTGTCCCTAGCTGGCACTGAAGCTTTCTTT
-,TRBJ1-1,-,TRBV30,10,CAWRVGTYYF,TGTGCCTGGAGAGTAGGGACATATTACTTT
-,TRBJ2-3,few,TRBV6-5,14,CATRRGVSTDTQYF,TGTGCCACCCGGAGGGGGGTAAGCACAGATACGCAGTATTTT
-,TRBJ1-6,-,TRBV19,14,CASSSGGYNSPLHF,TGTGCCAGTAGCTCGGGAGGTTATAATTCACCCCTCCACTTT
-,TRBJ2-7,-,TRBV2,15,CASSAAPPGEVRQYF,TGTGCCAGCAGTGCAGCACCGCCAGGGGAAGTTAGGCAGTACTTC
-,TRBJ2-4,-,TRBV19,11,CASSSKNIQYF,TGTGCCAGTTCCAGTAAAAACATTCAGTACTTC
-,TRBJ1-5,-,TRBV24-1,14,CATRTGTLNQPQHF,TGTGCCACCAGAACCGGGACACTAAATCAGCCCCAGCATTTT
-,TRBJ1-6,-,TRBV28,14,CASSLPRVISPLHF,TGTGCCAGCAGCCTTCCCAGGGTTATTTCACCCCTCCACTTT
TRBD1,TRBJ2-7,-,TRBV30,14,CAWRRQGAGYEQYF,TGTGCCTGGAGAAGACAGGGGGCGGGCTACGAGCAGTACTTC
-,TRBJ1-2,-,TRBV3-1/TRBV3-2,16,CASSPSVQGANYGYTF,TGTGCCAGCAGCCCTTCGGTACAGGGAGCTAACTATGGCTACACCTTC
TRBD1,TRBJ1-3,once,TRBV11-2,17,CASSSLLRGPSGNTIYF,TGTGCCAGCAGCTCCCTTCTGAGGGGGCCTTCTGGAAACACCATATATTTT
-,TRBJ1-6,-,TRBV7-2,12,CASSGYNSPLHF,TGTGCCAGTAGCGGGTATAATTCACCCCTCCACTTT
TRBD1,TRBJ1-6,-,TRBV18,12,CASSLTGVEIHF,TGTGCCAGCTCACTCACAGGGGTAGAAATCCACTTT
-,TRBJ2-7,-,TRBV28,14,CASTSHGQTYEQYF,TGTGCCAGCACCTCCCATGGGCAGACTTACGAGCAGTACTTC
TRBD1,TRBJ2-7,once,TRBV6-5,13,CASSYGTDYEQYF,TGTGCCAGCAGTTACGGGACAGACTACGAGCAGTACTTC
-,TRBJ1-6,-,TRBV7-2,14,CASSSWGGNSPLHF,TGTGCCAGCAGCTCCTGGGGGGGGAATTCACCCCTCCACTTT